The present T cell receptor (beta chain) was sequenced within a study of shared clonotypes between healthy human individuals. This clone was picked up a small number of times. The germline V gene encodes CDR1 LNHDA and CDR2 SQIVND (reference sequence). Deletions cut 5 bases from V and 2 bases from J, with 8 bases between. The CDR3 has 13 amino acids. All the donors were Caucasian adults who lived in Nashville, Tennessee. Profiled with immunoSEQ multiplex PCR; TCRdb holds only in-frame clones, not every one. The data hold about half a million clones, with around 79% observed a single time. The rearrangement joins TRBV19 to TRBJ2-3; D remains unclear. The material sequenced was PBMCs. The TCR originated in a woman aged 35 to 49 in good health. Some clones in this sample may be carry-over from other donors' samples. CDR3 residues: CASSPRDTDTQYF. The CDR3 DNA reads TGTGCCAGTAGTCCCCGAGACACAGATACGCAGTATTTT.